This T cell receptor beta chain is drawn from a study of blood T cell repertoires in COVID-19. The wider study: From the United States, Italy and Spain came samples of acute and convalescent COVID-19. PBMCs, B-cell-depleted T cells, or T cells were the source of the cDNA or gDNA that made up the material.

Per germline, CDR1 MNHNS and CDR2 SASEGT. CDR3 length: 15 residues. Trimming pared 2 bases from V and 1 base from J, leaving 11 bases between. The authors' processing: Researchers report that nucleated cell counts were estimated from reference gene primer amplification. Generated by immunoSEQ multiplex PCR, the TCRdb table keeps only in-frame clones and is missing some. That table supplies the V and J calls and clone size; D and trimming were determined from the DNA. The table includes about 57,000 clones, around 80% detected once. The TCR comes from a woman aged 55-70 years with acute or convalescent COVID-19. Specimen: peripheral blood. The V gene is TRBV6-1, the J gene TRBJ1-1; possible D gene TRBD1, 5 bases. The CDR3 bases are TGTGCCAGCAGTGAATTGGACACTGGGAACACTGAAGCTTTCTTT. Its protein is CASSELDTGNTEAFF.